Listed below are T cell receptor beta chains from one sample, sequenced in a study of early T cells in non-severe SARS-CoV-2 infection. Each CDR3 protein gets one entry after TCRdb re-called the 5' RACE reads with MiXCR. The sample has approximately 69,000 distinct CDR3 sequences, 10% to 12% seen once. This specimen consisted of whole blood, obtained at baseline. The receptor source for this set is an adult who was a healthcare worker with PCR-confirmed SARS-CoV-2 infection or an uninfected control (not recorded which). Each CDR3 is given with its conserved first and last residue. D genes are given only for firm matches. Clone size is not always given. Where it is, it says once, few, many or a class for expanded clones.

J: TRBJ1-2
size: many
length: 15
V: TRBV6-1
D: TRBD1
DNA: TGTGCCAGCAGAGGACAGGGGGCCGGTAACTATGGCTACACCTTC
CDR3: CASRGQGAGNYGYTF

J: TRBJ2-2
size: many
length: 15
V: TRBV9
D: -
DNA: TGTGCCAGCAGCGTGCAGGGTTTGAACACCGGGGAGCTGTTTTTT
CDR3: CASSVQGLNTGELFF

J: TRBJ2-7
size: once
length: 14
V: TRBV27
D: -
DNA: TGTGCCAGCAGTTTCAGCGGCCGATCCCCCGAGCAGTACTTC
CDR3: CASSFSGRSPEQYF

J: TRBJ2-5
size: few
length: 12
V: TRBV29-1
D: TRBD1
DNA: TGCAGCGTTGGGGACAGTCAAGAGACCCAGTACTTC
CDR3: CSVGDSQETQYF

J: TRBJ2-2
size: many
length: 14
V: TRBV25-1
D: -
DNA: TGTGCCAGCAGTGAACATAATCGGGGCGGGGAGCTGTTTTTT
CDR3: CASSEHNRGGELFF

J: TRBJ1-6
size: -
length: 16
V: TRBV6-5
D: TRBD1
DNA: TGTGCCAGCAGTTACGAGGGGACAGGGGTTAATTCACCCCTCCACTTT
CDR3: CASSYEGTGVNSPLHF

J: TRBJ2-7
size: few
length: 13
V: TRBV12-3/TRBV12-4
D: TRBD1
DNA: TGTGCCAGCAGTTTAGCAGGGACAGGCACGCAGTACTTC
CDR3: CASSLAGTGTQYF

J: TRBJ1-1
size: -
length: 18
V: TRBV27
D: -
DNA: TGTGCCAGCAGTTTATCCTCCGGCGGGCGCAGGCGGGACACTGAAGCTTTCTTT
CDR3: CASSLSSGGRRRDTEAFF

J: TRBJ2-2
size: -
length: 13
V: TRBV19
D: TRBD1
DNA: TGTGCCAGCCGGGACAGGGGCGACGGGGAGCTGTTTTTT
CDR3: CASRDRGDGELFF

J: TRBJ1-3
size: few
length: 18
V: TRBV1
D: -
DNA: TGCACCAGCAGCCAAGATAGTTACGGACGGATCTCTGGAAACACCATATATTTT
CDR3: CTSSQDSYGRISGNTIYF

J: TRBJ2-7
size: -
length: 14
V: TRBV12-3/TRBV12-4
D: TRBD1
DNA: TGTGCCAGCATTCAGGGACAGGGAAGGCGCGAGCAGTACTTC
CDR3: CASIQGQGRREQYF

J: TRBJ2-1
size: few
length: 14
V: TRBV11-3
D: -
DNA: TGTGCCAGCAGCTTAGGCCCCGAGAGTGGAGAGCAGTTCTTC
CDR3: CASSLGPESGEQFF

J: TRBJ2-3
size: many
length: 19
V: TRBV21-1
D: -
DNA: TGTGCCAGCAGCAAAGGCCTAGCGGGAGGGCCCGGGTTGGCAGATACGCAGTATTTT
CDR3: CASSKGLAGGPGLADTQYF

J: TRBJ2-3
size: -
length: 13
V: TRBV5-4
D: -
DNA: TGTGCCCTGGGGTTGACGGGCACAGATACGCAGTATTTT
CDR3: CALGLTGTDTQYF